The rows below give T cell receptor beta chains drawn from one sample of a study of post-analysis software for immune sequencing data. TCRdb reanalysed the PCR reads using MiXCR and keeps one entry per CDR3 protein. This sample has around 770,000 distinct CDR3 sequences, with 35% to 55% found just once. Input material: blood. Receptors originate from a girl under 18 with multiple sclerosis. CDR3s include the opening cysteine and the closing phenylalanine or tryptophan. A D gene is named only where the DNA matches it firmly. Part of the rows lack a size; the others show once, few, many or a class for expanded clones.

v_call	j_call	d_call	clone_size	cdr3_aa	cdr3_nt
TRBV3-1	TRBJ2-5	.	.	CASSHRTVETQYF	TGTGCCAGCAGCCACAGGACAGTAGAGACCCAGTACTTC
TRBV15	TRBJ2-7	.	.	CATSSSGGKGSYEQYF	TGTGCCACCAGCTCCTCGGGCGGTAAAGGCTCCTACGAGCAGTACTTC
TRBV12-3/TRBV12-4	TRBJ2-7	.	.	CASSSPSQGCGEQYF	TGTGCCAGCAGTTCCCCAAGCCAGGGTTGCGGCGAGCAGTACTTC
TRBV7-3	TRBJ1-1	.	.	CASSLTGSVHEAFF	TGTGCCAGCAGCTTAACTGGTAGTGTCCATGAAGCTTTCTTT
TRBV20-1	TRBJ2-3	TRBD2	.	CSATRLAGPVPDTQYF	TGCAGTGCTACCCGACTAGCGGGACCTGTACCAGATACGCAGTATTTT
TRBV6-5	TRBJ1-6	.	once	CASSYTPGGDWNSPLHF	TGTGCCAGCAGTTACACCCCGGGCGGGGACTGGAATTCACCCCTCCACTTT
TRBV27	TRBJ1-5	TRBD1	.	CASSRGLMGQPQHF	TGTGCCAGCAGCAGGGGGCTCATGGGTCAGCCCCAGCATTTT
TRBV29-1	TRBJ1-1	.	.	CSVGQSLNTEAFF	TGCAGCGTTGGACAGTCGTTGAACACTGAAGCTTTCTTT
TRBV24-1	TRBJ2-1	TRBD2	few	CATSDPPAIAGANNEQFF	TGTGCCACCAGTGATCCCCCGGCAATAGCGGGAGCGAACAATGAGCAGTTCTTC
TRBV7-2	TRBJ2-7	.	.	CASSLGAGPPEQYF	TGTGCCAGCAGCTTAGGGGCAGGGCCGCCCGAGCAGTACTTC
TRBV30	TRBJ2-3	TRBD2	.	CAWSSLAASTDTQYF	TGTGCCTGGAGCTCCCTAGCGGCTAGCACAGATACGCAGTATTTT
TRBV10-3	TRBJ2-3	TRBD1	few	CAISESGTGRRTDTQYF	TGTGCCATCAGTGAGTCGGGGACAGGGAGGAGGACAGATACGCAGTATTTT
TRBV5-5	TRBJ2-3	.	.	CASSHRTDDTDTQYF	TGTGCCAGCAGCCACAGGACAGACGACACAGATACGCAGTATTTT
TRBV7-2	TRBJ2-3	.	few	CASSLVPEADTQYF	TGTGCCAGCAGCTTAGTTCCGGAAGCGGATACGCAGTATTTT
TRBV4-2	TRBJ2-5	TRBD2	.	CASSPRLAGTEETQYF	TGTGCCAGCAGCCCCCGACTAGCGGGGACTGAAGAGACCCAGTACTTC
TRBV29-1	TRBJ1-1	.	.	CSVEPQGHTEAFF	TGCAGCGTTGAACCCCAGGGGCACACTGAAGCTTTCTTT
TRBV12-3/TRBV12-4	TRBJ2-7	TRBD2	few	CASSLTGGPHEQYF	TGTGCCAGCAGTTTAACGGGAGGGCCCCACGAGCAGTACTTC
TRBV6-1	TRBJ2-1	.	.	CASMASYDEQFF	TGTGCCAGCATGGCCTCCTACGATGAGCAGTTCTTC
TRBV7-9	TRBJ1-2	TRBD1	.	CASSLGGTGGLDGYTF	TGTGCCAGCAGCTTAGGTGGGACAGGGGGACTCGATGGCTACACCTTC